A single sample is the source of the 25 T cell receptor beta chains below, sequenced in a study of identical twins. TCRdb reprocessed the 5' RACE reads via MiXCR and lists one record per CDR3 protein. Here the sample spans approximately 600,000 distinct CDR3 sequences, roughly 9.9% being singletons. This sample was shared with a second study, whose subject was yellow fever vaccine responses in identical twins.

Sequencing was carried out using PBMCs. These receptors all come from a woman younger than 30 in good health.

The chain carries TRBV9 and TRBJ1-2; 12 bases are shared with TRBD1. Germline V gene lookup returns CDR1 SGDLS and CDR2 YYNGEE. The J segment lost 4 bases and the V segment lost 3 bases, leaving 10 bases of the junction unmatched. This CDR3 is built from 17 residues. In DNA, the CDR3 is TGTGCCAGCAGCGGCCGGGACAGGGGGCGAAGAAGCTATGGCTACACCTTC. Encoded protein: CASSGRDRGRRSYGYTF.

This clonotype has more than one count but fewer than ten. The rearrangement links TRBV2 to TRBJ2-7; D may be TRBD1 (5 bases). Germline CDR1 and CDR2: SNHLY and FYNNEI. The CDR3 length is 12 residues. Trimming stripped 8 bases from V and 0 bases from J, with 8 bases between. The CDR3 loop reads CASDSDSYEQYF. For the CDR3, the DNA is TGTGCCAGCGACAGTGACTCCTACGAGCAGTACTTC. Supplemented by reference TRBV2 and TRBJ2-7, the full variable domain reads EPEVTQTPSHQVTQMGQEVILRCVPISNHLYFYWYRQILGQKVEFLVSFYNNEISEKSEIFDDQFSVERPDGSNFTLKIRSTKLEDSAMYFCASDSDSYEQYFGPGTRLTVT.

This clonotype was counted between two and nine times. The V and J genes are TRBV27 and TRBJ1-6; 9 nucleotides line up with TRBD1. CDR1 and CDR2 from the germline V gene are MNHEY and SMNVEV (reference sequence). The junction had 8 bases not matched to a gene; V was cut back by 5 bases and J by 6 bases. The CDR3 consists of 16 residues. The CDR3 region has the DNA TGTGCCAGCAGTCGCCCCCCGGACAGGGGTAATTCACCCCTCCACTTT. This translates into CASSRPPDRGNSPLHF.

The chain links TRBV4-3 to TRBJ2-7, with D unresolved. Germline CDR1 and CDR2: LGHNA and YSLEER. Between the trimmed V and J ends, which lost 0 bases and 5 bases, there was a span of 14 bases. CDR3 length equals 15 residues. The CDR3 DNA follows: TGCGCCAGCAGCCAAGATTGGCAGCTTGGGGACGAGCAGTACTTC. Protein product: CASSQDWQLGDEQYF.

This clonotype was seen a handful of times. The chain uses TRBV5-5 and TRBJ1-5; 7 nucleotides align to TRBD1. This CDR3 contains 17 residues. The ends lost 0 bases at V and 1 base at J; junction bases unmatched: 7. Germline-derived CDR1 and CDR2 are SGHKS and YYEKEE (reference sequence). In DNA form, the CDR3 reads TGTGCCAGCAGCTTGGAGTACAGGGGAAGAAGCAATCAGCCCCAGCATTTT. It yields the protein CASSLEYRGRSNQPQHF.

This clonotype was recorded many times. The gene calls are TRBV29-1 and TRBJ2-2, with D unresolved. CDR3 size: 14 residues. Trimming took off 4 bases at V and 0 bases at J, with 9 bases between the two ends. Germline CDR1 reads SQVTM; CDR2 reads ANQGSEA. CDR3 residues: CSVGPRTNTGELFF. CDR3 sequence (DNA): TGCAGCGTTGGGCCCCGGACGAACACCGGGGAGCTGTTTTTT.

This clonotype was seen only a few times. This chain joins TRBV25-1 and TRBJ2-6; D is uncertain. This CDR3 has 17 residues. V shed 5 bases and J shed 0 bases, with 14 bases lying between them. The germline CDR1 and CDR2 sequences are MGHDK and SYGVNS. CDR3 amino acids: CASSRTGGLSGANVLTF. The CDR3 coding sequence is TGTGCCAGCAGTCGGACGGGCGGCCTCTCTGGGGCCAACGTCCTGACTTTC.

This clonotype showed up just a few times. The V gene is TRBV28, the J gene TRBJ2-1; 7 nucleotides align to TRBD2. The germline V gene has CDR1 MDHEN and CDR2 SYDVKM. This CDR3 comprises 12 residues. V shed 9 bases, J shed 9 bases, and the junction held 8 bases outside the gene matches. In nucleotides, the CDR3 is TGTGCCAGTTTTTCACCGGGAGGTGAGCAGTTCTTC. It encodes CASFSPGGEQFF.

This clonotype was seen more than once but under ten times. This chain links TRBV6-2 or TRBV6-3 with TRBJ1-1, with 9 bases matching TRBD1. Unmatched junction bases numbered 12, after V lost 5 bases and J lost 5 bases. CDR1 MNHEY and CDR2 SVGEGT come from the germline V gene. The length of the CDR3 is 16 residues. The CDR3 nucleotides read TGTGCCAGCAGTGACCCGGGACAGGGAGAAGGGACTGAAGCTTTCTTT. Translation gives CASSDPGQGEGTEAFF.

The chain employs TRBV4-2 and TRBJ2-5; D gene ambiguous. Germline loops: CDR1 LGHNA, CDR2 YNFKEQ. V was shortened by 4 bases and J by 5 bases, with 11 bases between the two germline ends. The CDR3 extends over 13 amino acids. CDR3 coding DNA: TGTGCCAGCAGCCCATTCATGGGGGAGACCCAGTACTTC. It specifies CASSPFMGETQYF.

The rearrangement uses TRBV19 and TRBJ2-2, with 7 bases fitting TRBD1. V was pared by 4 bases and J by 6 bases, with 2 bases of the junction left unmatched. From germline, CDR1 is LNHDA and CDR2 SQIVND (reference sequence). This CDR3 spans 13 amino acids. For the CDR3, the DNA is TGTGCCAGTAGTAGACAGGGCGCCGGGGAGCTGTTTTTT. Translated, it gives CASSRQGAGELFF. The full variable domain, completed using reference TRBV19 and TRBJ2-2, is DGGITQSPKYLFRKEGQNVTLSCEQNLNHDAMYWYRQDPGQGLRLIYYSQIVNDFQKGDIAEGYSVSREKKESFPLTVTSAQKNPTAFYLCASSRQGAGELFFGEGSRLTVL.

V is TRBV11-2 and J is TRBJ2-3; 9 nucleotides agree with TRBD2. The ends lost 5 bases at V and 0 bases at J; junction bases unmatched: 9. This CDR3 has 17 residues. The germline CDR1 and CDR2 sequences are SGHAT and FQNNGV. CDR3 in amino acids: CASSLSSGGSSTDTQYF. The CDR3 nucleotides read TGTGCCAGCAGCCTCTCGAGCGGGGGGTCTAGCACAGATACGCAGTATTTT.

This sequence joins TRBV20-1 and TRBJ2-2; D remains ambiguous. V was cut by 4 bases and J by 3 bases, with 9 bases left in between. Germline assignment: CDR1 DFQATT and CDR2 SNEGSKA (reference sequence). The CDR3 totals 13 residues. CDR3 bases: TGCAGTGCTACCCCCGCGGACACCGGGGAGCTGTTTTTT. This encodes CSATPADTGELFF.

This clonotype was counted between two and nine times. The CDR3 spells CASSDGGLEQYF. DNA for the CDR3: TGCGCCAGCAGTGATGGGGGGCTCGAGCAGTACTTC. The chain uses TRBV10-1 and TRBJ2-7, with D perhaps given as TRBD1 or TRBD2 (6 bases each). This CDR3 comprises 12 residues. Germline V gene lookup returns CDR1 WNHNN and CDR2 SYGVQD (reference sequence). The V end lost 3 bases, the J end lost 6 bases, and 9 bases lay between the germline ends.

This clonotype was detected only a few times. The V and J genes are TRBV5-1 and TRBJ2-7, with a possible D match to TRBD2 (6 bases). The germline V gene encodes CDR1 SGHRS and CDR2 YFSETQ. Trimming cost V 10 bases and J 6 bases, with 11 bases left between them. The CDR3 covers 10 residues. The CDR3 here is CASPGGEQYF. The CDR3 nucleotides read TGCGCCTCGCCCGGGGGCGAGCAGTACTTC.

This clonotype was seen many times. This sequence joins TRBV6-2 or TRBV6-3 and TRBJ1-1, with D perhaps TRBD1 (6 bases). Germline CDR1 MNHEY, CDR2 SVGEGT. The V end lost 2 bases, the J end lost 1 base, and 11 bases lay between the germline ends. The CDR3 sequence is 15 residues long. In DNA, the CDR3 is TGTGCCAGCAGTTACGGGACATTTACGAACACTGAAGCTTTCTTT. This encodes CASSYGTFTNTEAFF.

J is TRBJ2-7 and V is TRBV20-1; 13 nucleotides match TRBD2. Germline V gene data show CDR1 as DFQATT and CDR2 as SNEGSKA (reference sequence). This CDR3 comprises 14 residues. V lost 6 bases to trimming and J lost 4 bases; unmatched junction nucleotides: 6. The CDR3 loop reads CSAGGLAGQYEQYF. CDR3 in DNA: TGCAGTGCAGGGGGACTAGCGGGGCAATACGAGCAGTACTTC.

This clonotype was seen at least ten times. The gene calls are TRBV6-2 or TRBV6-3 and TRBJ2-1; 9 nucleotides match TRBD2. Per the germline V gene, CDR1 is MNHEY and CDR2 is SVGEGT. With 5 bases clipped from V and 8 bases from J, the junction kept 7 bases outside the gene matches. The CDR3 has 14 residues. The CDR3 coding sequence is TGTGCCAGCAGTAAGACCGGGACTAGCTATGAGCAGTTCTTC. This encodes CASSKTGTSYEQFF.

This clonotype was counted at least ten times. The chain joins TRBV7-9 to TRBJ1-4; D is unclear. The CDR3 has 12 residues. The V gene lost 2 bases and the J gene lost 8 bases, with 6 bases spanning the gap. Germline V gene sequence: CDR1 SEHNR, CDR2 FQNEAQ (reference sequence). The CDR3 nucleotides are TGTGCCAGCAGCTTAACTGCGGAAAAACTGTTTTTT. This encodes CASSLTAEKLFF.

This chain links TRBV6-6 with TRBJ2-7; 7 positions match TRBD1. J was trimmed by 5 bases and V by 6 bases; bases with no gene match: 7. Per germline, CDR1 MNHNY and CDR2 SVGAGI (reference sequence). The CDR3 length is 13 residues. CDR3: CASRDREYNEQYF. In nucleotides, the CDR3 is TGTGCCAGCAGAGACAGGGAATATAACGAGCAGTACTTC.

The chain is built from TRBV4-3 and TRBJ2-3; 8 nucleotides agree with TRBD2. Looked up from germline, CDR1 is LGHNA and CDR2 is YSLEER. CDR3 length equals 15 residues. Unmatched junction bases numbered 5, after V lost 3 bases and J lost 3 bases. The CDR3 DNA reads TGCGCCAGCAGCCAGAGTGCGGGAGGAACAGATACGCAGTATTTT. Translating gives CASSQSAGGTDTQYF.

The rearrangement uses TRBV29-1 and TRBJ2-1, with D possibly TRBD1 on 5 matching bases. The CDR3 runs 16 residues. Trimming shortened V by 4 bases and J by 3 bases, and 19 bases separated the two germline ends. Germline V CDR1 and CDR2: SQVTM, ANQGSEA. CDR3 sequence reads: CSVAGGHRGNYNEQFF. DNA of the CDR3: TGCAGCGTTGCCGGCGGACATAGGGGAAACTACAATGAGCAGTTCTTC.

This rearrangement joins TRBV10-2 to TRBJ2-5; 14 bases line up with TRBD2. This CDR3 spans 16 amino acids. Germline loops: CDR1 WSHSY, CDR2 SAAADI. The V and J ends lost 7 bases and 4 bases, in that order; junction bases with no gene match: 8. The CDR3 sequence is CASTETSGRVGETQYF. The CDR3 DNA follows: TGCGCCAGCACCGAGACTAGCGGGAGGGTGGGAGAGACCCAGTACTTC.

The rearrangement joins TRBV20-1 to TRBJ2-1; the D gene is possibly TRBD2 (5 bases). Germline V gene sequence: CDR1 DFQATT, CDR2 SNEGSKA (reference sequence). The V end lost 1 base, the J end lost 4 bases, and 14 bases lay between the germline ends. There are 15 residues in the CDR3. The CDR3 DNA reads TGCAGTGCTAGAGGTGGAGGCGCCCCGTACAATGAGCAGTTCTTC. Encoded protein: CSARGGGAPYNEQFF.

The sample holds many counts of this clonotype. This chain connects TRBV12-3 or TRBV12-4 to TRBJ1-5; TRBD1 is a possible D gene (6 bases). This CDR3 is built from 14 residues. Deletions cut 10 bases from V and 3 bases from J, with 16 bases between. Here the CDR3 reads CATGGGQSNQPQHF. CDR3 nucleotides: TGTGCCACCGGGGGGGGGCAATCCAATCAGCCCCAGCATTTT.